The clone carrying this T cell receptor (beta chain) was observed a few times. What it binds is not known. TCRdb processed the RT-PCR reads anew with MiXCR; each CDR3 protein has one entry. The sample lists 560,000 or so distinct CDR3 sequences; less than 8% were seen once. This entry belongs to a study of response to subunit inactivated influenza vaccine. Study results and limitations: It was suggested by the authors that few new T cells are recruited by each seasonal influenza vaccination.

The CDR3 contains 16 residues. V lost 4 bases and J 6 bases, leaving 18 bases between the germline ends. Germline assignment: CDR1 LNHNV and CDR2 YYDKDF (reference sequence). V usage is TRBV15 and J usage is TRBJ2-2; D uncertain. Specimen: PBMCs from blood, collected less than 30 months after vaccination. The TCR sequence derives from a man aged 45-69 years who received an inactivated influenza vaccine. The CDR3 DNA follows: TGTGCCACCAGCACCGTATTCATGGGCCGGTCCGGGGAGCTGTTTTTT. Its translation is CATSTVFMGRSGELFF.